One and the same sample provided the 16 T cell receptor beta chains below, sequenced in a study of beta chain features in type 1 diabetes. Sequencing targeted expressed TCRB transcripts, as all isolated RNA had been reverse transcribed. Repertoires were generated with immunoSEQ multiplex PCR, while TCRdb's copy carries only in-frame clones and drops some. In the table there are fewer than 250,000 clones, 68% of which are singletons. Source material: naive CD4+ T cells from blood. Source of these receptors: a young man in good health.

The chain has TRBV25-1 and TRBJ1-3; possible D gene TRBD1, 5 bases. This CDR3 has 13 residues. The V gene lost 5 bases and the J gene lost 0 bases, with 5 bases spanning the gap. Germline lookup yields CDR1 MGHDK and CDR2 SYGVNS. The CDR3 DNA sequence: TGTGCCAGCAGTACAGGCTCTGGAAACACCATATATTTT. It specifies CASSTGSGNTIYF.

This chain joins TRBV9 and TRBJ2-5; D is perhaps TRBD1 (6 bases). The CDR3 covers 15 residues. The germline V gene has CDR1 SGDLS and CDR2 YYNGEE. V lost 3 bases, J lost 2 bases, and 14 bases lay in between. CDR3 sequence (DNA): TGTGCCAGCAGCGGGCAGACAGGATTACAAGAGACCCAGTACTTC. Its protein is CASSGQTGLQETQYF.

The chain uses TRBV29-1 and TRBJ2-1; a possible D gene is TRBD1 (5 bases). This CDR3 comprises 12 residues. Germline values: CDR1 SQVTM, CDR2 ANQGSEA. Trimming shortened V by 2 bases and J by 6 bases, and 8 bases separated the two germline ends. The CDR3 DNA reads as TGCAGCGTTGAACAAGGGGCCAATGAGCAGTTCTTC. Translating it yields CSVEQGANEQFF.

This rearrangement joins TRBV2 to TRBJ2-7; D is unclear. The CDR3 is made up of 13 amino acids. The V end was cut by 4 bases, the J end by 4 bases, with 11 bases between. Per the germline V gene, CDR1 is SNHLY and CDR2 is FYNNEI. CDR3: CASSAGRQYEQYF. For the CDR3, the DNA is TGTGCCAGCAGTGCGGGCAGGCAGTACGAGCAGTACTTC.

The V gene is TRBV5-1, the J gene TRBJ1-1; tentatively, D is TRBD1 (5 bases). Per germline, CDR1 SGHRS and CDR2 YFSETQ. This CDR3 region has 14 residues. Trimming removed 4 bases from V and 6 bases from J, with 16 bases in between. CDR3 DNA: TGCGCCAGCAGCCCGATTTCGGGAGGGGCTGAAGCTTTCTTT. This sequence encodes CASSPISGGAEAFF.

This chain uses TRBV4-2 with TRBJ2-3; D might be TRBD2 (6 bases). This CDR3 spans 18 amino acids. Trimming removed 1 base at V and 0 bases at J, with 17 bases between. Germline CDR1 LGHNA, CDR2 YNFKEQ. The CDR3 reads CASSQVGERATSTDTQYF. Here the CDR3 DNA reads TGTGCCAGCAGCCAAGTTGGGGAGCGGGCCACTAGCACAGATACGCAGTATTTT.

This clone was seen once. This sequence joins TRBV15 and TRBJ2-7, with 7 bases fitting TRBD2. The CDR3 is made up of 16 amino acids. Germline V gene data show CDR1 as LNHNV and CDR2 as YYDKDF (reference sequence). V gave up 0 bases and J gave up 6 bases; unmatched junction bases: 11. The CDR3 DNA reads TGTGCCACCAGCAGAGATTCCGGGACTACCTCTGGCGAGCAGTACTTC. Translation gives CATSRDSGTTSGEQYF.

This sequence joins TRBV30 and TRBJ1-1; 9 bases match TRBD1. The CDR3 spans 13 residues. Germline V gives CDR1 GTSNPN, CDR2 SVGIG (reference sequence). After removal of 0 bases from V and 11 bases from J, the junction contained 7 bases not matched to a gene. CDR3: CAWSVRGTGTAFF. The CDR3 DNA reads TGTGCCTGGAGTGTTCGGGGGACAGGGACGGCTTTCTTT.

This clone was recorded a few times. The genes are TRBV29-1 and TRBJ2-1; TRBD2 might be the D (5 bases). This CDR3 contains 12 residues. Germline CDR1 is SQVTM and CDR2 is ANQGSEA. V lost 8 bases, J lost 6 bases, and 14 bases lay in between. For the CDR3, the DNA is TGCAGCCTTGGAACTAGTTTCAATGAGCAGTTCTTC. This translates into CSLGTSFNEQFF.

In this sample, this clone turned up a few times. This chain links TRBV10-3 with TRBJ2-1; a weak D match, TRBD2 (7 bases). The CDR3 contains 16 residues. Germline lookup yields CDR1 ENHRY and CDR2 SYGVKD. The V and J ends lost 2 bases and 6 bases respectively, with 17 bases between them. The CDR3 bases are TGTGCCATCAGTGAGCCGGGGGGCCCGCGGGGCAATGAGCAGTTCTTC. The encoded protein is CAISEPGGPRGNEQFF.

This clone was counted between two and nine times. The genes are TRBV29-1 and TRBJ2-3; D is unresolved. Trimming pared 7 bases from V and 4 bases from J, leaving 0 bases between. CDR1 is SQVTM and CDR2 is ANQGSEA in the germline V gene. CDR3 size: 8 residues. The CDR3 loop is CSADTQYF. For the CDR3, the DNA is TGCAGCGCAGATACGCAGTATTTT.

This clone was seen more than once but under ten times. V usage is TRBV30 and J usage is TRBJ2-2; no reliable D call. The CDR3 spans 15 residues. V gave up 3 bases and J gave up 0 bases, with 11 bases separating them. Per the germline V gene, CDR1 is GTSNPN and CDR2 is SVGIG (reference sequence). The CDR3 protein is CAWRPGLANTGELFF. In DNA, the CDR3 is TGTGCCTGGAGGCCGGGCCTCGCGAACACCGGGGAGCTGTTTTTT.

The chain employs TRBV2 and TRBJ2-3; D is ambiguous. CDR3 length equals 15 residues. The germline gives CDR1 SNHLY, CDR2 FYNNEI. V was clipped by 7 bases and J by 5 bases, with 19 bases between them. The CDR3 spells CASTSGNTWEDTQYF. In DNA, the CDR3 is TGTGCCAGCACATCTGGGAACACCTGGGAAGATACGCAGTATTTT.

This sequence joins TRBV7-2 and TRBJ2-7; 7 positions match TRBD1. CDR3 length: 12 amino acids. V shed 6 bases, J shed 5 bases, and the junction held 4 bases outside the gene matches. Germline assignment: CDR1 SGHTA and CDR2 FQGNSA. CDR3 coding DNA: TGTGCCAGCAGTACAACAGGGGACGAGCAGTACTTC. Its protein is CASSTTGDEQYF.

CDR3 in amino acids: CASSEEGNQPQHF. CDR3 in DNA: TGTGCCAGCAGTGAAGAAGGCAATCAGCCCCAGCATTTT. The V gene is TRBV2, the J gene TRBJ1-5; no clear D gene. The CDR3 extends over 13 amino acids. Trimming took off 1 base at V and 2 bases at J, with 3 bases between the two ends. Germline V gene data show CDR1 as SNHLY and CDR2 as FYNNEI. Filled out from reference TRBV2 and TRBJ1-5, the complete variable domain reads EPEVTQTPSHQVTQMGQEVILRCVPISNHLYFYWYRQILGQKVEFLVSFYNNEISEKSEIFDDQFSVERPDGSNFTLKIRSTKLEDSAMYFCASSEEGNQPQHFGDGTRLSIL.

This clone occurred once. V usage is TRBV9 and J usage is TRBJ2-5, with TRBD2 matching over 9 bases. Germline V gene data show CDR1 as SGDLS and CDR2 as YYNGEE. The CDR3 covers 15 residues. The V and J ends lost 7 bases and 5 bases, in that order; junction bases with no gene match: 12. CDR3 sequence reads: CASSGREGSQETQYF. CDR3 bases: TGTGCCAGCTCCGGGCGGGAGGGATCTCAGGAGACCCAGTACTTC.